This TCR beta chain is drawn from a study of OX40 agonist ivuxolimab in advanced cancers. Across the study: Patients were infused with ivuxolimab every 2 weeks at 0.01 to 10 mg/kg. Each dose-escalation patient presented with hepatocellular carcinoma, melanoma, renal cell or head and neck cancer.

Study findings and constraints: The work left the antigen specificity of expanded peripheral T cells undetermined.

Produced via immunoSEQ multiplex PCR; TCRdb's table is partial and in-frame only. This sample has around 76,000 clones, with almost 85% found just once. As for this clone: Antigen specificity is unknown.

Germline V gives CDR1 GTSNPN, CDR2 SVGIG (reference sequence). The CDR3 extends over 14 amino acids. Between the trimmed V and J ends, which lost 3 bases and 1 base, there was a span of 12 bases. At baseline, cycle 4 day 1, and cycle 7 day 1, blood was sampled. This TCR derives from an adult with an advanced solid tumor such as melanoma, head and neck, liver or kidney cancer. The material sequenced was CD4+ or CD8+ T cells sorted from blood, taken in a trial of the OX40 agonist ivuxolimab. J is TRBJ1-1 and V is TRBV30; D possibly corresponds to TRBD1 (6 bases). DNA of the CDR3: TGTGCCTGGAGCTTAAAACAGGGGAACACTGAAGCTTTCTTT. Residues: CAWSLKQGNTEAFF. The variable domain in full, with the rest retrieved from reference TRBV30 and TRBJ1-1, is SQTIHQWPATLVQPVGSPLSLECTVEGTSNPNLYWYRQAAGRGLQLLFYSVGIGQISSEVPQNLSASRPQDRQFILSSKKLLLSDSGFYLCAWSLKQGNTEAFFGQGTRLTVV.